This TCR beta chain was found in a study of T cells in Graves' hyperthyroidism and ophthalmopathy. The wider study: Initial diagnosis, before any treatment, was when peripheral blood was collected.

Study-level results: Peripheral blood also featured most of the thyroid clonotypes expanded above 0.001.

This clonotype has a count of ten or more. Its specificity is not known. Amplification targeted TCR beta CDR3 regions from RNA transcripts. Researchers ran a first-round RT-PCR on the TCR CDR3 using the HTBI primer set. TCRdb fed the multiplex PCR reads into MiXCR, producing one record per CDR3 protein. Here the sample spans nearly 600,000 distinct CDR3 sequences, about 15% being singletons. Together with thyroid ultrasound, orbital computed tomography, serum thyroxine and TRAb, clinical symptoms were used for diagnoses. With 0 bases removed from V and 7 bases from J, the gap between germline ends came to 10 bases. The CDR3 contains 13 residues. Germline-derived CDR1 and CDR2 are SGHAT and FQNNGV.

The chain uses TRBV11-2 and TRBJ2-7; maybe TRBD1 (5 bases). The sample taken for sequencing was blood. This clonotype was sampled from a woman in her thirties with Graves' hyperthyroidism that later progressed to Graves' ophthalmopathy. In nucleotides, the CDR3 is TGTGCCAGCAGCTTAGATAGGGGTCGGGAGCAGTACTTC. Residues: CASSLDRGREQYF.